Listed here are 14 T cell receptor beta chains from one sample, sequenced in a study of CD8 T cells in ankylosing spondylitis. TCRdb re-derived calls from the 5' RACE reads in MiXCR, one entry per CDR3 protein. The table includes 150,000 to 250,000 distinct CDR3 sequences, about 13% detected once. Source material: blood, either unsorted or a sorted T cell fraction (not recorded which). These receptor sequences come from a male donor with ankylosing spondylitis or in good health (not recorded which).

The DNA of the CDR3 is TGTGCCAGTAGCCCTAGTTGGCACACTGAAGCTTTCTTT. This encodes CASSPSWHTEAFF. The chain has TRBV19 and TRBJ1-1; no clear D gene. The CDR3 contains 13 residues. Trimming took 6 bases from V and 3 from J, leaving 11 bases between them. Germline CDR1 and CDR2: LNHDA and SQIVND (reference sequence).

The table lists this clonotype with many counts. The chain is built from TRBV11-2 and TRBJ2-3; D possibly matches TRBD1 or TRBD2 (5 bases each). The CDR3 totals 17 residues. Germline V gene sequence: CDR1 SGHAT, CDR2 FQNNGV. Between the trimmed V and J ends, which lost 6 bases and 5 bases, there was a span of 24 bases. This chain's CDR3 is CASSLFGGTKIGDTQYF. CDR3 in DNA: TGTGCCAGCAGTCTTTTTGGGGGAACCAAGATTGGAGATACGCAGTATTTT.

This clonotype was seen a handful of times. This chain uses TRBV9 with TRBJ2-7, with TRBD1 identical over 7 bases. The CDR3 has 14 amino acids. V was pared by 3 bases and J by 0 bases, with 3 bases of the junction left unmatched. CDR1 and CDR2 from the germline V gene are SGDLS and YYNGEE. The CDR3 DNA sequence: TGTGCCAGCAGCGGGACAGGTCCCTCCTACGAGCAGTACTTC. It codes for CASSGTGPSYEQYF.

This chain uses TRBV5-6 with TRBJ2-1, with TRBD1 as a possible D gene (5 bases). With 0 bases removed from V and 3 bases from J, the gap between germline ends came to 10 bases. CDR1 is SGHDT, CDR2 YYEEEE, per germline. This CDR3 has 15 residues. CDR3 loop: CASSLVAGFYNEQFF. In DNA form, the CDR3 reads TGTGCCAGCAGCTTGGTTGCAGGGTTCTACAATGAGCAGTTCTTC. Together with reference TRBV5-6 and TRBJ2-1, the CDR3 gives the full variable domain: DAGVTQSPTHLIKTRGQQVTLRCSPKSGHDTVSWYQQALGQGPQFIFQYYEEEERQRGNFPDRFSGHQFPNYSSELNVNALLLGDSALYLCASSLVAGFYNEQFFGPGTRLTVL.

CDR3 DNA: TGCGCCAGCAGCCAAGAAGTGGGGACTAGCTCCTACGAGCAGTACTTC. Protein product: CASSQEVGTSSYEQYF. The chain joins TRBV4-1 to TRBJ2-7; 8 bases match TRBD2. The CDR3 runs 16 residues. V lost 0 bases and J lost 0; bases outside the gene matches: 4. The germline V gene has CDR1 MGHRA and CDR2 YSYEKL.

This clonotype was seen a few times. V gene TRBV5-5 combines with J gene TRBJ2-7, with D possibly called TRBD1 or TRBD2 (5 bases each). V was clipped by 1 base and J by 5 bases, with 7 bases between them. Germline V gene sequence: CDR1 SGHKS, CDR2 YYEKEE (reference sequence). The CDR3 has 12 residues. DNA of the CDR3: TGTGCCAGCAGCTTGTTGGGGGACGAGCAGTACTTC. It is translated as CASSLLGDEQYF.

This clonotype was seen a handful of times. The gene calls are TRBV5-1 and TRBJ1-2; D perhaps matches TRBD1 (6 bases). The CDR3 length is 13 residues. Trimming cost V 0 bases and J 6 bases, with 9 bases left between them. Looked up from germline, CDR1 is SGHRS and CDR2 is YFSETQ. CDR3 loop: CASSLAAGDGYTF. The CDR3 DNA follows: TGCGCCAGCAGCTTGGCGGCAGGGGATGGCTACACCTTC.

The V gene is TRBV6-1, the J gene TRBJ2-2; D gene ambiguous. Germline CDR1 and CDR2: MNHNS and SASEGT. Trimming shortened V by 1 base and J by 5 bases, and 5 bases separated the two germline ends. The CDR3 consists of 13 residues. CDR3 amino acids: CASSEVQTGELFF. The CDR3 nucleotides read TGTGCCAGCAGTGAAGTACAGACCGGGGAGCTGTTTTTT.

V and J are TRBV2 and TRBJ2-1; D possibly corresponds to TRBD1 (6 bases). This CDR3 comprises 15 residues. Germline V lookup: CDR1 SNHLY, CDR2 FYNNEI. The V gene lost 3 bases and the J gene lost 3 bases, with 12 bases spanning the gap. The CDR3 loop reads CASSDRWTDYNEQFF. DNA of the CDR3: TGTGCCAGCAGTGATCGATGGACAGACTACAATGAGCAGTTCTTC.

This clonotype occurred a few times. V gene TRBV6-2 or TRBV6-3 combines with J gene TRBJ2-7; D gene unclear. V was trimmed by 2 bases and J by 4 bases, leaving 9 bases between them. Germline V CDR1 and CDR2: MNHEY, SVGEGT. The CDR3 runs 13 residues. The CDR3 region has the DNA TGTGCCAGCAGTTACGGTGGCGTATACGAGCAGTACTTC. Translating gives CASSYGGVYEQYF.

This clonotype turned up a few times. This sequence joins TRBV9 and TRBJ2-2, with 8 positions matching TRBD2. Germline assignment: CDR1 SGDLS and CDR2 YYNGEE. V shed 4 bases, J shed 7 bases, and the junction held 9 bases outside the gene matches. The CDR3 has 15 residues. CDR3 bases: TGTGCCAGCAGCCCGGGACTAGGGAGGAGCGGGGAGCTGTTTTTT. It specifies CASSPGLGRSGELFF.

V and J are TRBV20-1 and TRBJ2-5, with TRBD2 matching 8 bases. Per the germline V gene, CDR1 is DFQATT and CDR2 is SNEGSKA (reference sequence). The trim removed 0 bases at V and 5 bases at J, leaving 11 bases unmatched. The CDR3 contains 16 residues. The CDR3 loop is CSARDLYGRAVETQYF. CDR3 bases: TGCAGTGCTAGAGATCTTTACGGGAGGGCCGTGGAGACCCAGTACTTC.

The chain is built from TRBV5-5 and TRBJ2-7; D might be TRBD1 (6 bases). Trimming took off 0 bases at V and 3 bases at J, with 10 bases between the two ends. Germline V gene lookup returns CDR1 SGHKS and CDR2 YYEKEE (reference sequence). The CDR3 contains 14 residues. The CDR3, as DNA: TGTGCCAGCAGCTTGGATCGGACAGACTACGAGCAGTACTTC. This translates into CASSLDRTDYEQYF.

Many counts were recorded for this clonotype. The chain couples TRBV28 to TRBJ2-3; D is perhaps TRBD2 (5 bases). Trimming took off 6 bases at V and 5 bases at J, with 15 bases between the two ends. Per the germline V gene, CDR1 is MDHEN and CDR2 is SYDVKM. CDR3 size: 14 residues. Here the CDR3 reads CASSPDSVRDTQYF. The CDR3 bases are TGTGCCAGCAGCCCGGACTCTGTCCGAGATACGCAGTATTTT. Based on the CDR3 plus reference TRBV28 and TRBJ2-3, the full variable domain is DVKVTQSSRYLVKRTGEKVFLECVQDMDHENMFWYRQDPGLGLRLIYFSYDVKMKEKGDIPEGYSVSREKKERFSLILESASTNQTSMYLCASSPDSVRDTQYFGPGTRLTVL.